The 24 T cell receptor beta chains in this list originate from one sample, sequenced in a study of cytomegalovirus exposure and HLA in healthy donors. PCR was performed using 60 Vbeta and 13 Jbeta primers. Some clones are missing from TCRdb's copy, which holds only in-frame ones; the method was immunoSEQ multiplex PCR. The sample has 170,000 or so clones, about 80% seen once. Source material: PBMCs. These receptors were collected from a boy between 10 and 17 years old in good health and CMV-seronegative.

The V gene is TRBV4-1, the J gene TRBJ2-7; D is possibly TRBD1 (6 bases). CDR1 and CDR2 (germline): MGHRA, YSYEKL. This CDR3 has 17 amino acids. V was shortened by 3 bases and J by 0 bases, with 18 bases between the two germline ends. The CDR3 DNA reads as TGCGCCAGCAGCCACTCTAGGGGCACAGGGAGCTCCTACGAGCAGTACTTC. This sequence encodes CASSHSRGTGSSYEQYF.

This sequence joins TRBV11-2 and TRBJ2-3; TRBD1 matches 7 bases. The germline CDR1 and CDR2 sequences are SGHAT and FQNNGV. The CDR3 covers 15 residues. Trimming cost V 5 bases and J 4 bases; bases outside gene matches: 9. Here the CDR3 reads CASSRRGLSADTQYF. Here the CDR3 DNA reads TGTGCCAGCAGCCGCAGGGGGTTGAGCGCAGATACGCAGTATTTT.

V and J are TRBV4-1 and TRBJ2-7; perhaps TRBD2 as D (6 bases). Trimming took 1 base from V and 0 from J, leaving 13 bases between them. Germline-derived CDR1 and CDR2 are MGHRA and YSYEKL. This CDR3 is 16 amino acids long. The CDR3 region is CASSQAGTLSSYEQYF. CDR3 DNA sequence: TGCGCCAGCAGCCAAGCCGGGACTTTGAGCTCCTACGAGCAGTACTTC.

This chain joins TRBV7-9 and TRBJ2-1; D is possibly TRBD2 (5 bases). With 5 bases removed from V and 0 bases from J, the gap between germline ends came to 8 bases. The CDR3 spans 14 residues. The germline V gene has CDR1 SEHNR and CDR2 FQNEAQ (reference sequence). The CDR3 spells CASSPGSSYNEQFF. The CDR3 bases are TGTGCCAGCAGCCCGGGAAGCTCCTACAATGAGCAGTTCTTC.

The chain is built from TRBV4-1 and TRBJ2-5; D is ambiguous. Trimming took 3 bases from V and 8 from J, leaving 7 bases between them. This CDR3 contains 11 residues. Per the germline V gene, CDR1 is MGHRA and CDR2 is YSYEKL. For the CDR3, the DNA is TGCGCCAGCAGCCACCTGAGAACCCAGTACTTC. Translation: CASSHLRTQYF.

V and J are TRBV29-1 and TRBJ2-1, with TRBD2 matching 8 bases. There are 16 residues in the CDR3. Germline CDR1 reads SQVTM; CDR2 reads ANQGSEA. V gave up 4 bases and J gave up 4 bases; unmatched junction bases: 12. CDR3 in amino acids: CSVVAGSLLGYNEQFF. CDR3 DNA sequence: TGCAGCGTTGTAGCGGGATCTTTACTCGGGTACAATGAGCAGTTCTTC.

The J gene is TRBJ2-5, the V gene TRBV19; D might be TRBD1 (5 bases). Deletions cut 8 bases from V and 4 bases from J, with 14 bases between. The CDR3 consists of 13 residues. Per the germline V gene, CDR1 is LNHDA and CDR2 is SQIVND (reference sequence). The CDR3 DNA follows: TGTGCCAGTTCGAATGATAGGGGAGAGACCCAGTACTTC. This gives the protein CASSNDRGETQYF.

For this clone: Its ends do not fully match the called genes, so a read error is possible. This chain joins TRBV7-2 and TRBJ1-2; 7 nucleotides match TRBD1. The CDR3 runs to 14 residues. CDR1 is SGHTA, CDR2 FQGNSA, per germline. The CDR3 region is CASPGPDRVHGYAF. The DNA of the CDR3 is TGTGCCAGCCCCGGCCCCGACAGGGTCCATGGCTACGCCTTC.

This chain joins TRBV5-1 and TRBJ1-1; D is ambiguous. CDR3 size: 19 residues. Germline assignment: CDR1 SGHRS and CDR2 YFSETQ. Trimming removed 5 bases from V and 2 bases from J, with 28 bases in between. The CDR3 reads CASRIGRRDPSRVNTEAFF. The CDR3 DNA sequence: TGCGCCAGCAGAATTGGGCGGAGGGATCCGAGTCGAGTCAACACTGAAGCTTTCTTT.

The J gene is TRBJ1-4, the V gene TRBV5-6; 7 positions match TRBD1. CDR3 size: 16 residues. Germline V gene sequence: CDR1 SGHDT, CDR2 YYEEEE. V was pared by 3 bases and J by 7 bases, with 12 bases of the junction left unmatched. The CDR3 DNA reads TGTGCCAGCAGCTCCGAAGACAGGGCGGAGGGTGAAAAACTGTTTTTT. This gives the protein CASSSEDRAEGEKLFF.

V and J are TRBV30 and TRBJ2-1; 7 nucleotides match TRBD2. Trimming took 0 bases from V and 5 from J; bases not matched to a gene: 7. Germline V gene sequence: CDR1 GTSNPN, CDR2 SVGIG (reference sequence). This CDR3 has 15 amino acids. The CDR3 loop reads CAWSVRPAGDNEQFF. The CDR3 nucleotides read TGTGCCTGGAGTGTACGGCCGGCGGGGGACAATGAGCAGTTCTTC. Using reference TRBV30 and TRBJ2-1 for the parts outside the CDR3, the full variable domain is SQTIHQWPATLVQPVGSPLSLECTVEGTSNPNLYWYRQAAGRGLQLLFYSVGIGQISSEVPQNLSASRPQDRQFILSSKKLLLSDSGFYLCAWSVRPAGDNEQFFGPGTRLTVL.

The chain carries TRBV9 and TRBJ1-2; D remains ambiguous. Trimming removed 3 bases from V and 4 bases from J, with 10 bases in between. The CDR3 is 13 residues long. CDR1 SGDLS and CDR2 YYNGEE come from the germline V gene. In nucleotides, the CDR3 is TGTGCCAGCAGCGGCGATGGGCCCTATGGCTACACCTTC. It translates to CASSGDGPYGYTF.

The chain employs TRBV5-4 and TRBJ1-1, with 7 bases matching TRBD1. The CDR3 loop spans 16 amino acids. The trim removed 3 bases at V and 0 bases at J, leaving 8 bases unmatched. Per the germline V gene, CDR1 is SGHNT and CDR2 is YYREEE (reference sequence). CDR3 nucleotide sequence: TGTGCCAGCAGCTACCCTGGGACAGAAATGAACACTGAAGCTTTCTTT. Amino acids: CASSYPGTEMNTEAFF.

The CDR3 reads CASSLWGERPYEQYF. The CDR3 nucleotides read TGTGCCAGCAGTTTATGGGGGGAGCGCCCCTACGAGCAGTACTTC. The rearrangement links TRBV27 to TRBJ2-5, with D maybe TRBD2 (6 bases). Near its end, the DNA agrees better with TRBJ2-7, so the J call may be wrong. This CDR3 has 15 residues. Germline lookup yields CDR1 MNHEY and CDR2 SMNVEV (reference sequence).

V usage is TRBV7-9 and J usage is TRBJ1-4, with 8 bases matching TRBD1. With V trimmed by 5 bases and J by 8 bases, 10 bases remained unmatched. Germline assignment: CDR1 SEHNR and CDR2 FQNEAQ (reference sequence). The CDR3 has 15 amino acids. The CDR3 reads CASSGRGQGGEKLFF. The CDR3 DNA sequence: TGTGCCAGCAGCGGGCGAGGACAGGGTGGAGAAAAACTGTTTTTT.

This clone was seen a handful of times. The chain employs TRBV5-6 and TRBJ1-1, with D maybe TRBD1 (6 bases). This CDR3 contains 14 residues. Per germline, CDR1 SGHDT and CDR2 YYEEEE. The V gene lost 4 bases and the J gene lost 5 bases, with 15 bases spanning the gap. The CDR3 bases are TGTGCCAGCAGCATAACAGGGAGAGGAACTGAAGCTTTCTTT. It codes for CASSITGRGTEAFF. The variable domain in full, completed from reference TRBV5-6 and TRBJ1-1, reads DAGVTQSPTHLIKTRGQQVTLRCSPKSGHDTVSWYQQALGQGPQFIFQYYEEEERQRGNFPDRFSGHQFPNYSSELNVNALLLGDSALYLCASSITGRGTEAFFGQGTRLTVV.

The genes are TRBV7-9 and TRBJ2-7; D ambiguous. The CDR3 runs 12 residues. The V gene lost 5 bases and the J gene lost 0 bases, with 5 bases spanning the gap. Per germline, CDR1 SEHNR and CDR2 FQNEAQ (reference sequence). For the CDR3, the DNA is TGTGCCAGCAGCATCCACTCCTACGAGCAGTACTTC. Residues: CASSIHSYEQYF.

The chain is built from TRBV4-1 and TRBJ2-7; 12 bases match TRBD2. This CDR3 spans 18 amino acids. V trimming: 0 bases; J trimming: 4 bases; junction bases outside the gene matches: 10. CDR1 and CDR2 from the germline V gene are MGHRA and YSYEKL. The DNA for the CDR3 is TGCGCCAGCAGCCAAGAAGGTCGAGGGCTAGCGGGAGGGTACGAGCAGTACTTC. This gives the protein CASSQEGRGLAGGYEQYF.

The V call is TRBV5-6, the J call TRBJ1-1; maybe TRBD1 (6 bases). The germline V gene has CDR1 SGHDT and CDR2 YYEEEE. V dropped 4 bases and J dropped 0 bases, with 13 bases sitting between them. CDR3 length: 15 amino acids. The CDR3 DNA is TGTGCCAGCAGCCCTTGGACAGCCATGAACACTGAAGCTTTCTTT. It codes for CASSPWTAMNTEAFF.

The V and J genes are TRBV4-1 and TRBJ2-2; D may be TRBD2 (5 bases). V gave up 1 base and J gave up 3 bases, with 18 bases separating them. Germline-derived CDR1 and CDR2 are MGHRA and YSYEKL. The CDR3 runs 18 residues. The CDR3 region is CASSQGTGSAVDTGELFF. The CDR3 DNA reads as TGCGCCAGCAGCCAAGGCACGGGAAGTGCAGTGGACACCGGGGAGCTGTTTTTT.

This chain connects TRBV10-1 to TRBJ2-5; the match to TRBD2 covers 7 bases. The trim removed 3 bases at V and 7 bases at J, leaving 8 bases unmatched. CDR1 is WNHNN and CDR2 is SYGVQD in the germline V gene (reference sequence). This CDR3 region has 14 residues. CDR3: CASSESSPGGTQYF. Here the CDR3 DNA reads TGCGCCAGCAGTGAAAGCTCGCCGGGAGGGACCCAGTACTTC.

CDR3 in DNA: TGTGCCAGCAGTCCAACTTCGGGGACTGGAAACACCATATATTTT. Protein product: CASSPTSGTGNTIYF. The chain employs TRBV6-6 and TRBJ1-3, with no clear D. Germline V gene lookup returns CDR1 MNHNY and CDR2 SVGAGI (reference sequence). This CDR3 contains 15 residues. V was shortened by 5 bases and J by 2 bases, with 13 bases between the two germline ends.

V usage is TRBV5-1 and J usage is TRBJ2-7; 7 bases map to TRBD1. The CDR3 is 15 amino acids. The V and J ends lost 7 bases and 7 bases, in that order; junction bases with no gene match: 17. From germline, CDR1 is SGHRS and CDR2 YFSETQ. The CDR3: CASGLEGARPLEQYF. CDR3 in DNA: TGCGCCAGCGGACTTGAGGGGGCGCGACCACTGGAGCAGTACTTC. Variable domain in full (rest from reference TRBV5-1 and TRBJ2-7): KAGVTQTPRYLIKTRGQQVTLSCSPISGHRSVSWYQQTPGQGLQFLFEYFSETQRNKGNFPGRFSGRQFSNSRSEMNVSTLELGDSALYLCASGLEGARPLEQYFGPGTRLTVT.

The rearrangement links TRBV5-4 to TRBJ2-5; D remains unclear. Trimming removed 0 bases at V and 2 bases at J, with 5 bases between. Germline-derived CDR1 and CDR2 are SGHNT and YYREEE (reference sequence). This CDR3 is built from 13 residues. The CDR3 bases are TGTGCCAGCAGCTTGGATCTTCAAGAGACCCAGTACTTC. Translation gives CASSLDLQETQYF.